This T cell receptor beta chain emerged from a study of Tregs in tolerant kidney transplant recipients. The repertoire was sequenced with immunoSEQ multiplex PCR; TCRdb's copy has only in-frame clones and lacks some. The table records over 50,000 clones, around four fifths of them present only once. V dropped 10 bases and J dropped 10; count of bases not matched to a gene: 15. Per germline, CDR1 LNHDA and CDR2 SQIVND (reference sequence). There are 13 residues in the CDR3. This clonotype was obtained from a human donor in good health. This sequence joins TRBV19 and TRBJ1-1; 7 nucleotides agree with TRBD1. The specimen was CD4+ T cells from blood. The CDR3 is CATEGAWGTGAFF. DNA of the CDR3: TGTGCCACCGAGGGGGCTTGGGGAACGGGAGCTTTCTTT. The full variable domain, with the rest looked up from reference TRBV19 and TRBJ1-1, is DGGITQSPKYLFRKEGQNVTLSCEQNLNHDAMYWYRQDPGQGLRLIYYSQIVNDFQKGDIAEGYSVSREKKESFPLTVTSAQKNPTAFYLCATEGAWGTGAFFGQGTRLTVV.